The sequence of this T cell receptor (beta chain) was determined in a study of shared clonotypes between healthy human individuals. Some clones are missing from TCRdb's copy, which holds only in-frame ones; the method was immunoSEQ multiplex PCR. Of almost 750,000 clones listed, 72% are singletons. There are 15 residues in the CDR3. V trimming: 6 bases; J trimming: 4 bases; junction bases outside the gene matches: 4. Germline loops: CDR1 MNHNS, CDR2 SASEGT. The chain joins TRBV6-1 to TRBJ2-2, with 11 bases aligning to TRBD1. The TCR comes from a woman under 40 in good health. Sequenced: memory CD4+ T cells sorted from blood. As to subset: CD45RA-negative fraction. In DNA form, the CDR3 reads TGTGCCAGCAGGATGGGGACAGGGGGCACCGGGGAGCTGTTTTTT. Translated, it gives CASRMGTGGTGELFF.